The subject of this entry is one T cell receptor beta chain. This entry belongs to a study of T cell responses to AZD1222 COVID-19 vaccine. V dropped 6 bases and J dropped 15; count of bases not matched to a gene: 11. The germline V gene has CDR1 MNHEY and CDR2 SVGEGT. CDR3 length: 12 residues. The protocol was immunoSEQ multiplex PCR, while the TCRdb copy is restricted to in-frame clones and leaves out a portion. The sample records approximately 93,000 clones, approximately 89% being singletons. The clonotype originates from an adult who received the AZD1222 COVID-19 vaccine. The rearrangement uses TRBV6-2 or TRBV6-3 and TRBJ2-1, with 7 bases lining up with TRBD1. The specimen comprised peripheral blood, sampled 28 days after the second AZD1222 dose. The CDR3 DNA sequence: TGTGCCAGCAGCCTAGACAGGGTAAGGCGGTTCTTC. Its translation: CASSLDRVRRFF.